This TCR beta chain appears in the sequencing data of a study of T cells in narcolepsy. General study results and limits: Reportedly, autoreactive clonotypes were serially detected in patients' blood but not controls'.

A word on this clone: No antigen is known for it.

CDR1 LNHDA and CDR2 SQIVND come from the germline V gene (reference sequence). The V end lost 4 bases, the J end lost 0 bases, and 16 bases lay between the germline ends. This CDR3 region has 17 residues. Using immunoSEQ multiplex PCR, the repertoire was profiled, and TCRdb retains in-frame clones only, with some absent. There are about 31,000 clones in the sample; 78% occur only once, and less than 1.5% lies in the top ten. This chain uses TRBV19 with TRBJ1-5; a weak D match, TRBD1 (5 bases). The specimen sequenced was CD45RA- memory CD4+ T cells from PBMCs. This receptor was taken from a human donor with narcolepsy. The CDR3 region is CASSSPPGQISNQPQHF. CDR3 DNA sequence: TGTGCCAGTAGTAGCCCGCCAGGGCAGATTAGCAATCAGCCCCAGCATTTT.